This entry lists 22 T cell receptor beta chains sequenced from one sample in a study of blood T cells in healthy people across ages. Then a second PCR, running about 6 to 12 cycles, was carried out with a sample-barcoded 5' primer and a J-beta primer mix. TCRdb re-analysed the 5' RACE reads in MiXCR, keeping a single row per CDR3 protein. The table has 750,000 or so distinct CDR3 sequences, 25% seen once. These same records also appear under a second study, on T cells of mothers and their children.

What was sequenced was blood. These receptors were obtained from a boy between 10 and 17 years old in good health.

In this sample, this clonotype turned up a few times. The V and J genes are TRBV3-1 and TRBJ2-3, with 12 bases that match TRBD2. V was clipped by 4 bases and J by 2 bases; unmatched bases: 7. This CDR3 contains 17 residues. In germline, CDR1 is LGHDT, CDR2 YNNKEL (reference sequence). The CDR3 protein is CASSPRGTSGFTDTQYF. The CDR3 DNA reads TGTGCCAGCAGCCCTCGAGGGACTAGCGGGTTCACAGATACGCAGTATTTT.

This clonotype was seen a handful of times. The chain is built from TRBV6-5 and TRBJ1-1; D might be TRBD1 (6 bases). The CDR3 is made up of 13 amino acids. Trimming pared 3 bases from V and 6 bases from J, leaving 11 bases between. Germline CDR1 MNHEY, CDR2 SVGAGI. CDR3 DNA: TGTGCCAGCAGTTATTGGGGGGGCCCTGAAGCTTTCTTT. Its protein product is CASSYWGGPEAFF.

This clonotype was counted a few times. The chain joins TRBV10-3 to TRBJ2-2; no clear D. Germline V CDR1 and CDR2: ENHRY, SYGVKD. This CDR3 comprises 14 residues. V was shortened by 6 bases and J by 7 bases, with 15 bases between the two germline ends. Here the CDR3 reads CAISPDLSNGELFF. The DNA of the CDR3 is TGTGCCATCAGCCCAGATCTCTCCAACGGGGAGCTGTTTTTT.

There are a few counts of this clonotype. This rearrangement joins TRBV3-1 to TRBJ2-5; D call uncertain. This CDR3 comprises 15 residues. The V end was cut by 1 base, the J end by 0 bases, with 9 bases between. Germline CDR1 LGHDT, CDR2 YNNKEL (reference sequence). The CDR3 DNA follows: TGTGCCAGCAGCCAAGCGGAGTGGTACCAAGAGACCCAGTACTTC. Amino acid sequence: CASSQAEWYQETQYF.

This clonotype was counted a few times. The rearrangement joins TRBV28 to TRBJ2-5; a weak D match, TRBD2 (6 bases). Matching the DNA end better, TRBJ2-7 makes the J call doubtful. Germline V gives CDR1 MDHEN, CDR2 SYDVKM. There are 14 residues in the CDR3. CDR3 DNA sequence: TGTGCCAGCACCACGGGACTGTACTCCTACGAGCAGTACTTC. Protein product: CASTTGLYSYEQYF.

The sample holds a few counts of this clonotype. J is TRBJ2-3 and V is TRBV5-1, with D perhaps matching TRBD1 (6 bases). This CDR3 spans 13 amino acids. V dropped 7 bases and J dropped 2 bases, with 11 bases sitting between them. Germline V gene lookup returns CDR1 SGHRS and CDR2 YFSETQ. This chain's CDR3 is CASGRDITDTQYF. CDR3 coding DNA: TGCGCCAGCGGACGGGACATCACAGATACGCAGTATTTT.

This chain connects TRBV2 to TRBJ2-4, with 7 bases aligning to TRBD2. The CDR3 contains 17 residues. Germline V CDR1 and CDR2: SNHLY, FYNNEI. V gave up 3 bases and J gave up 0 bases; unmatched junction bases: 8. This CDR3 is CASSDPSGWVAKNIQYF. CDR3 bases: TGTGCCAGCAGTGACCCTAGCGGATGGGTAGCCAAAAACATTCAGTACTTC.

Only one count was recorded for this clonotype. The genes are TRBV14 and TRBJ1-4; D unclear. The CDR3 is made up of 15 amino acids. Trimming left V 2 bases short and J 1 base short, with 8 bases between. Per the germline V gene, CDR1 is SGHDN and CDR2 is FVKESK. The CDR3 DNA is TGTGCCAGCAGCCAAATTAAAGAAACTAATGAAAAACTGTTTTTT. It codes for CASSQIKETNEKLFF. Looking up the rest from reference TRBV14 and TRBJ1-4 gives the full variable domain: EAGVTQFPSHSVIEKGQTVTLRCDPISGHDNLYWYRRVMGKEIKFLLHFVKESKQDESGMPNNRFLAERTGGTYSTLKVQPAELEDSGVYFCASSQIKETNEKLFFGSGTQLSVL.

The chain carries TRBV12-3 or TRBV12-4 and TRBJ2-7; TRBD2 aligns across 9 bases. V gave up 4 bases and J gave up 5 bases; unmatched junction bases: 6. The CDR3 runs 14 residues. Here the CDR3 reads CASSSSSGGHEQYF. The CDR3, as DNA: TGTGCCAGCAGTTCCTCCAGCGGGGGGCACGAGCAGTACTTC.

DNA of the CDR3: TGCGCCAGCAGCTTGGTAACAGACTACAATGAGCAGTTCTTC. Translation gives CASSLVTDYNEQFF. This chain links TRBV5-1 with TRBJ2-5, with unresolved D. The DNA end is more similar to TRBJ2-1, so the J call may be wrong. From germline, CDR1 is SGHRS and CDR2 YFSETQ. CDR3 size: 14 residues.

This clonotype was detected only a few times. The CDR3 DNA follows: TGTGCCAGCAGTCCAGCGGGGGGGCTGAAGACCCAGTACTTC. As protein: CASSPAGGLKTQYF. This chain links TRBV6-2 or TRBV6-3 with TRBJ2-5; 10 positions agree with TRBD2. Germline V lookup: CDR1 MNHEY, CDR2 SVGEGT. This CDR3 is built from 14 residues. After removal of 5 bases from V and 6 bases from J, the junction contained 6 bases not matched to a gene.

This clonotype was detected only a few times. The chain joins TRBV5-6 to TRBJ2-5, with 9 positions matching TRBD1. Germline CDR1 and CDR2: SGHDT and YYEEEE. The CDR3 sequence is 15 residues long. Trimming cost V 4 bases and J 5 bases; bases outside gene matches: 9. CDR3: CASSTYTGGEETQYF. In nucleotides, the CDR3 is TGTGCCAGCAGCACTTACACAGGGGGCGAGGAGACCCAGTACTTC.

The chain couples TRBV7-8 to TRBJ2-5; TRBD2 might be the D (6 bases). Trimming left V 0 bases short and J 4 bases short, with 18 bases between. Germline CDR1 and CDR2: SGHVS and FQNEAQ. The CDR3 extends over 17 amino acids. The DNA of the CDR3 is TGTGCCAGCAGCTTAGCGCTGAGACTAGAGTCCCGAGAGACCCAGTACTTC. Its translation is CASSLALRLESRETQYF.

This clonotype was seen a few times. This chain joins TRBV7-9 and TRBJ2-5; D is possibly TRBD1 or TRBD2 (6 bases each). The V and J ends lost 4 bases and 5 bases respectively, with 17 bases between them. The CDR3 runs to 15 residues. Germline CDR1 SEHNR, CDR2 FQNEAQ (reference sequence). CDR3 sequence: CASSSATGAVETQYF. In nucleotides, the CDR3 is TGTGCCAGCAGCTCGGCTACGGGGGCGGTGGAGACCCAGTACTTC. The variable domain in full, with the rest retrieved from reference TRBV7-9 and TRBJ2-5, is DTGVSQNPRHKITKRGQNVTFRCDPISEHNRLYWYRQTLGQGPEFLTYFQNEAQLEKSRLLSDRFSAERPKGSFSTLEIQRTEQGDSAMYLCASSSATGAVETQYFGPGTRLLVL.

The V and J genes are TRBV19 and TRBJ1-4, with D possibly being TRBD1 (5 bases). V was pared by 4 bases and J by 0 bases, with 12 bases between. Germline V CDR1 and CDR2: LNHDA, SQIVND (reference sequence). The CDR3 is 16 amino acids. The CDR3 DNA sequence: TGTGCCAGTAGTAACCCCCGACAGTCAACTAATGAAAAACTGTTTTTT. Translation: CASSNPRQSTNEKLFF.

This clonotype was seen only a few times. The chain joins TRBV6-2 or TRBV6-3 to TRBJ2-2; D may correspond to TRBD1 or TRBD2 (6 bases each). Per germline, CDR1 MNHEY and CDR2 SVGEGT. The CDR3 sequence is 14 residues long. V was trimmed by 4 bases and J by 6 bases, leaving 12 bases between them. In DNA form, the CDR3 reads TGTGCCAGCAGTTTGGTTGGGGGGCCCGGGGAGCTGTTTTTT. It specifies CASSLVGGPGELFF.

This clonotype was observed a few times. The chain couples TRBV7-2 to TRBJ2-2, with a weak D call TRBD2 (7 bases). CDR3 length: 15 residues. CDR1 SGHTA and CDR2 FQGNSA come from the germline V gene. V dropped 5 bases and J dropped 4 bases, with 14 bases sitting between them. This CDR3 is CASSPGGQGTGELFF. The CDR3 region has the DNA TGTGCCAGCAGCCCCGGGGGGCAGGGCACCGGGGAGCTGTTTTTT.

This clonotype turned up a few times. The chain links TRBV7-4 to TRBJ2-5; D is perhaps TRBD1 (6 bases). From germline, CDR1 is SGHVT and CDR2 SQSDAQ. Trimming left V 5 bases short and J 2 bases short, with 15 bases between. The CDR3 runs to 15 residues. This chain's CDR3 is CASSHLLDRQETQYF. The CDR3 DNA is TGTGCCAGCAGCCACCTCCTTGACAGGCAAGAGACCCAGTACTTC.

The CDR3 sequence: CAISESTSRPRARSDTQYF. CDR3 DNA sequence: TGTGCCATCAGTGAGTCGACATCCCGGCCGAGGGCTCGCAGTGATACGCAGTATTTT. The rearrangement links TRBV10-3 to TRBJ2-3, with D possibly being TRBD2 (5 bases). The CDR3 runs to 19 residues. Between the trimmed V and J ends, which lost 0 bases and 6 bases, there was a span of 25 bases. Germline CDR1 ENHRY, CDR2 SYGVKD.

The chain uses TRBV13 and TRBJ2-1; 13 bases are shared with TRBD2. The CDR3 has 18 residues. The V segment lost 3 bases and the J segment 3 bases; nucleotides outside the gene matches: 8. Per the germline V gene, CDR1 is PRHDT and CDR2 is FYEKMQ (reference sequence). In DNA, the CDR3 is TGTGCCAGCAGCTTTAGGACTAGCGGGGGTTACGACTACAATGAGCAGTTCTTC. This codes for CASSFRTSGGYDYNEQFF.

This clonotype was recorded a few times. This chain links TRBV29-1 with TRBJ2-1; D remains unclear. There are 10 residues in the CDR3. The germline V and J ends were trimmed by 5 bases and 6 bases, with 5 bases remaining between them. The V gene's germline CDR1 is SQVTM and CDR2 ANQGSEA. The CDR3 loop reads CSVSGNEQFF. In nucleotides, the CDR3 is TGCAGCGTTTCCGGCAATGAGCAGTTCTTC.

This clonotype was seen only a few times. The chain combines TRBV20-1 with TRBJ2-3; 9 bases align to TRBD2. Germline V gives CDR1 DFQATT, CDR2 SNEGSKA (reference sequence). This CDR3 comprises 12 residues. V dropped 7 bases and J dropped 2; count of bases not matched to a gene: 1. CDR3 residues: CSGTSDTDTQYF. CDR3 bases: TGCAGTGGGACTAGCGACACAGATACGCAGTATTTT.